This record looks at one TCR beta chain sequence and its context. Its antigen has not been determined. Base qualities were left out, and no much larger clone turns up one base away. This sample was included in a study of response to subunit inactivated influenza vaccine (dated by TCRdb to about 2018). Context from the whole study: The study used deep quantitative T cell receptor repertoire profiling to track responses to a trivalent subunit inactivated influenza vaccine. The investigation overall reported the following: The authors suggested that each seasonal influenza vaccination may recruit only a limited number of new T cells.

Receptor libraries were prepared by RT-PCR. The instrument was an Illumina HiSeq 2500. TCRdb ran its own pipeline on the public reads, namely fastp trimming at Q25 and MiXCR clone calling, and kept in-frame beta chains. Rows are unified per CDR3 protein, each entry keeping the most common DNA and genes. The sample data list about 700,000 distinct CDR3 sequences, and roughly 13% of these were observed just once. Together, the top ten hold less than 9% of the sample. Counted from cysteine to phenylalanine, this CDR3 has 13 amino acids. Of all the DNA, just the CDR3 is kept, 39 bases in frame from base 1. Cut back by 4 bases and 3 bases, the V and J ends lie 10 bases apart. Reading the germline V gene (reference sequence) gives CDR1 DFQATT and CDR2 SNEGSKA.

Recombination linked TRBV20-1 to TRBJ2-1; a tentative D call is TRBD2 (6 bases match). Source: PBMCs from blood, taken 14 days before vaccination. The sequence was collected from a man in his forties or fifties who received an inactivated influenza vaccine. Donor details come from another sample of the same person, matched by shared clones. The CDR3 here reads CSAIAENYNEQFF. Here is the DNA: TGCAGTGCTATAGCGGAGAACTACAATGAGCAGTTCTTC.